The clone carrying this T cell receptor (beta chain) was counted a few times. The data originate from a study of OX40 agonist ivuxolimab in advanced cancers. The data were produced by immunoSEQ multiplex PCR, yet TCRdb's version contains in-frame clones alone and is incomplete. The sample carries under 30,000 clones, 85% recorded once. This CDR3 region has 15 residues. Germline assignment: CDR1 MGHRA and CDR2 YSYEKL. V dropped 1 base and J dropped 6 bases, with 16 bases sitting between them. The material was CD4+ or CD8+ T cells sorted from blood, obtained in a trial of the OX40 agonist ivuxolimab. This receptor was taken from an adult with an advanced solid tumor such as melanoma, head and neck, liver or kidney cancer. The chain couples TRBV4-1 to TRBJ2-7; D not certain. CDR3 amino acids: CASSQVQGSGREQYF. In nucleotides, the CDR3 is TGCGCCAGCAGCCAAGTCCAAGGGTCGGGTCGCGAGCAGTACTTC.